These 17 T cell receptor beta chains originate from one sample sequenced in a study of cytomegalovirus exposure and HLA in healthy donors. PCR primers comprised 60 Vbeta and 13 Jbeta primers. Assay used: immunoSEQ multiplex PCR; TCRdb lists only in-frame clones, some missing. The table lists under 200,000 clones, 75% to 85% of them singletons, with about 4.8% in the top ten. Sequenced material: PBMCs. These receptors all come from a young man in good health and CMV-seronegative.

This clone was picked up a small number of times. This chain joins TRBV25-1 and TRBJ2-7, with D possibly TRBD1 on 5 matching bases. Germline V gene sequence: CDR1 MGHDK, CDR2 SYGVNS. V lost 5 bases and J lost 2, with 10 bases in between. The CDR3 length is 13 residues. The CDR3 DNA reads TGTGCCAGCAGTCAGGGAAGAACCTACGAGCAGTACTTC. Translating gives CASSQGRTYEQYF.

The J gene is TRBJ1-6, the V gene TRBV5-8; tentative D call: TRBD1 (6 bases). CDR3 length: 17 amino acids. Trimming pared 3 bases from V and 9 bases from J, leaving 22 bases between. The germline gives CDR1 SGHTS, CDR2 YDEGEE. The CDR3 sequence is CASSSWGRTARISPLHF. CDR3 sequence (DNA): TGTGCCAGCAGCTCTTGGGGAAGGACAGCGCGAATTTCACCCCTCCACTTT. The complete variable domain, with remaining parts taken from reference TRBV5-8 and TRBJ1-6, reads EAGVTQSPTHLIKTRGQQATLRCSPISGHTSVYWYQQALGLGLQFLLWYDEGEERNRGNFPPRFSGRQFPNYSSELNVNALELEDSALYLCASSSWGRTARISPLHFGNGTRLTVT.

Only a few counts were recorded for this clone. The chain employs TRBV11-1 and TRBJ2-5, with D perhaps matching TRBD2 (5 bases). Trimming removed 4 bases from V and 5 bases from J, with 17 bases in between. The length of the CDR3 is 15 residues. The germline gives CDR1 SGHAT, CDR2 FQDESV (reference sequence). In nucleotides, the CDR3 is TGTGCCAGCAGCTCCGACACCCGGGCGGGTGAGACCCAGTACTTC. It translates to CASSSDTRAGETQYF. Based on the CDR3 plus reference TRBV11-1 and TRBJ2-5, the full variable domain is EAEVAQSPRYKITEKSQAVAFWCDPISGHATLYWYRQILGQGPELLVQFQDESVVDDSQLPKDRFSAERLKGVDSTLKIQPAELGDSAMYLCASSSDTRAGETQYFGPGTRLLVL.

The chain uses TRBV5-4 and TRBJ1-1, with no clear D. V lost 7 bases and J 5 bases, leaving 30 bases between the germline ends. There are 18 residues in the CDR3. The V gene's germline CDR1 is SGHNT and CDR2 YYREEE (reference sequence). CDR3 coding DNA: TGTGCCAGCCGCCGCGGGTCTCCAAACCCACCCTATCCAACTGAAGCTTTCTTT. It encodes CASRRGSPNPPYPTEAFF.

The chain carries TRBV27 and TRBJ1-2; D unclear. The CDR3 is 15 residues long. The germline V and J ends were trimmed by 6 bases and 2 bases, with 16 bases remaining between them. CDR1 MNHEY and CDR2 SMNVEV come from the germline V gene (reference sequence). DNA for the CDR3: TGTGCCAGCAGGACCCCCAGGCGCAGAAACTATGGCTACACCTTC. Translated: CASRTPRRRNYGYTF.

This chain connects TRBV6-5 to TRBJ1-1; perhaps TRBD1 as D (6 bases). Deletions cut 6 bases from V and 3 bases from J, with 14 bases between. The CDR3 runs 14 residues. The V gene's germline CDR1 is MNHEY and CDR2 SVGAGI. Written as DNA, the CDR3 is TGTGCCAGCAGGCCGGGGGGGCGGGACACTGAAGCTTTCTTT. It is translated as CASRPGGRDTEAFF.

The V and J genes are TRBV7-3 and TRBJ2-2; 9 positions match TRBD2. Germline V gene sequence: CDR1 SGHTA, CDR2 FQGTGA. CDR3 length: 16 amino acids. V dropped 5 bases and J dropped 8; count of bases not matched to a gene: 12. CDR3 sequence: CASSLYAGGGFGELFF. The CDR3 nucleotides read TGTGCCAGCAGCCTCTACGCGGGAGGGGGTTTTGGGGAGCTGTTTTTT.

This chain links TRBV5-1 with TRBJ1-4; D possibly corresponds to TRBD1 (6 bases). The CDR3 runs to 18 residues. CDR1 and CDR2 from the germline V gene are SGHRS and YFSETQ. V was pared by 0 bases and J by 5 bases, with 20 bases between. The CDR3 sequence is CASSLDGLLGQLNEKLFF. The CDR3 DNA follows: TGCGCCAGCAGCTTGGATGGGCTTTTAGGACAGCTGAATGAAAAACTGTTTTTT.

This clone was seen only once. This chain connects TRBV19 to TRBJ1-2; perhaps TRBD1 as D (6 bases). This CDR3 has 16 residues. CDR1 LNHDA and CDR2 SQIVND come from the germline V gene (reference sequence). V gave up 5 bases and J gave up 3 bases, with 19 bases separating them. Here the CDR3 reads CASSSWSGGRDYGYTF. The CDR3 DNA sequence: TGTGCCAGTAGTTCTTGGTCGGGGGGCAGGGACTATGGCTACACCTTC.

This clone was seen a single time. CDR3 in DNA: TGCGCCAGCAGCCCCGGGGGGAGAGATCAGCCCCAGCATTTT. Protein product: CASSPGGRDQPQHF. This chain links TRBV5-1 with TRBJ1-5; tentative D call: TRBD1 (5 bases). The CDR3 is 14 residues long. Trimming took off 4 bases at V and 5 bases at J, with 13 bases between the two ends. Germline CDR1 SGHRS, CDR2 YFSETQ. Complete variable domain (other parts from reference TRBV5-1 and TRBJ1-5): KAGVTQTPRYLIKTRGQQVTLSCSPISGHRSVSWYQQTPGQGLQFLFEYFSETQRNKGNFPGRFSGRQFSNSRSEMNVSTLELGDSALYLCASSPGGRDQPQHFGDGTRLSIL.

The V and J genes are TRBV14 and TRBJ2-7; the D gene is possibly TRBD1 (6 bases). With 4 bases removed from V and 4 bases from J, the gap between germline ends came to 17 bases. CDR1 is SGHDN, CDR2 FVKESK, per germline. The CDR3 covers 15 residues. CDR3 coding DNA: TGTGCCAGCAGCCCATCCGAGGGGGTAGCTTACGAGCAGTACTTC. Its translation: CASSPSEGVAYEQYF.

Concerning this clone itself: This sample also contains other DNA sequences that code for the same CDR3. V gene TRBV7-9 combines with J gene TRBJ1-2; maybe TRBD1 (5 bases). Between the trimmed V and J ends, which lost 1 base and 4 bases, there was a span of 7 bases. Germline CDR1 SEHNR, CDR2 FQNEAQ (reference sequence). The CDR3 loop spans 13 amino acids. This chain's CDR3 is CASSLGGGYGYTF. CDR3 nucleotide sequence: TGTGCCAGCAGCTTAGGGGGCGGCTATGGCTACACCTTC.

J is TRBJ2-3 and V is TRBV4-1; no definite D call. CDR3 length: 11 residues. Between the trimmed V and J ends, which lost 5 bases and 5 bases, there was a span of 5 bases. Looked up from germline, CDR1 is MGHRA and CDR2 is YSYEKL. CDR3 region: CASSGEDTQYF. DNA for the CDR3: TGCGCCAGCAGCGGAGAAGATACGCAGTATTTT.

The J gene is TRBJ2-7, the V gene TRBV27; 9 bases are a match to TRBD1. V gave up 4 bases and J gave up 6 bases; unmatched junction bases: 7. CDR3 size: 14 residues. The germline V gene encodes CDR1 MNHEY and CDR2 SMNVEV (reference sequence). The CDR3 region is CASSYGTGQSEQYF. The CDR3 DNA reads TGTGCCAGCAGTTACGGGACAGGGCAATCCGAGCAGTACTTC.

The chain is built from TRBV7-8 and TRBJ2-5; D is undetermined. V lost 6 bases, J lost 1 base, and 9 bases lay in between. The V gene's germline CDR1 is SGHVS and CDR2 FQNEAQ. This CDR3 has 13 amino acids. CDR3 bases: TGTGCCAGCAGGTCCCGGAGCCAAGAGACCCAGTACTTC. Translation: CASRSRSQETQYF.

This rearrangement joins TRBV9 to TRBJ2-1, with D perhaps TRBD1 (6 bases). V shed 0 bases and J shed 10 bases, with 20 bases lying between them. The germline CDR1 and CDR2 sequences are SGDLS and YYNGEE. This CDR3 region has 16 residues. The CDR3 sequence is CASSVVGYPPGEEQFF. DNA of the CDR3: TGTGCCAGCAGCGTAGTAGGATACCCGCCAGGGGAGGAGCAGTTCTTC. Complete variable domain (other parts from reference TRBV9 and TRBJ2-1): DSGVTQTPKHLITATGQRVTLRCSPRSGDLSVYWYQQSLDQGLQFLIQYYNGEERAKGNILERFSAQQFPDLHSELNLSSLELGDSALYFCASSVVGYPPGEEQFFGPGTRLTVL.

The chain is built from TRBV5-4 and TRBJ1-2, with a possible D match to TRBD1 (6 bases). This CDR3 region has 13 residues. V was cut by 3 bases and J by 4 bases, with 10 bases left in between. The germline V gene encodes CDR1 SGHNT and CDR2 YYREEE (reference sequence). CDR3 nucleotide sequence: TGTGCCAGCAGCTCCATAGGGGGCTATGGCTACACCTTC. Translation: CASSSIGGYGYTF.